This TCR beta chain was sequenced during a study of response to subunit inactivated influenza vaccine. Germline V gene lookup returns CDR1 KGHSH and CDR2 LQKENI. This CDR3 is 15 amino acids long. Between the trimmed V and J ends, which lost 1 base and 4 bases, there was a span of 13 bases. This clonotype occurred a few times. Its antigen is still unknown. Study-wide points: It was the authors' suggestion that each seasonal influenza vaccination recruits few new T cells.

TCRdb re-called the RT-PCR reads through MiXCR, storing one row per CDR3 protein. The data show 860,000 or so distinct CDR3 sequences, 21% seen once. Sequencing used PBMCs from blood, obtained roughly 5 days after vaccination. The J gene is TRBJ1-2, the V gene TRBV18; possible D gene TRBD1, 5 bases. The receptor comes from a man aged 45 to 65 who received an inactivated influenza vaccine. CDR3 sequence reads: CASSPRQGPPYGYTF. CDR3 coding DNA: TGTGCCAGCTCACCACGGCAGGGACCACCCTATGGCTACACCTTC.